This T cell receptor (beta chain) is from a study of blood T cell repertoires in COVID-19. As for the study in general: From the United States, Italy and Spain came samples of acute and convalescent COVID-19. T cells, B-cell-depleted T cells, or PBMCs supplied cDNA or gDNA.

The germline V gene has CDR1 LNHDA and CDR2 SQIVND (reference sequence). V shed 1 base and J shed 3 bases, with 4 bases lying between them. The CDR3 extends over 12 amino acids. Original handling: Counts of nucleated cells, estimated from reference gene primer amplification, were obtained. Sequencing used immunoSEQ multiplex PCR; TCRdb keeps in-frame clones, though not all of them. The DNA was the basis for D and trimming; V, J and clone size are from that table. This sample has some 150,000 clones, with roughly three quarters found just once. The clonotype originates from a man aged 45-60 years with active or convalescent COVID-19. The sequenced material came from peripheral blood. The gene calls are TRBV19 and TRBJ2-7; D not certain. The CDR3 here is CASSIAGYEQYF. As DNA, the CDR3 is TGTGCCAGTAGTATAGCCGGCTACGAGCAGTACTTC.